The 15 T cell receptor beta chains given below trace back to one sample, sequenced in a study of CD8 T cell repertoires and HIV-1 epitope variants. Sequencing used immunoSEQ multiplex PCR; TCRdb keeps in-frame clones, though not all of them. The sample lists roughly 3,000 clones; about 70% were seen once. No antigen has been assigned to these receptors. Sample: cultured CD8+ T cells derived from PBMCs. The receptor set was obtained from a male donor with HIV.

A single count supports this clone. The CDR3 spells CASGLTSGADTQYF. CDR3 coding DNA: TGTGCCAGCGGCCTAACTAGCGGCGCAGATACGCAGTATTTT. The chain couples TRBV6-5 to TRBJ2-3; 8 positions match TRBD2. CDR3 length equals 14 residues. Trimming removed 8 bases from V and 4 bases from J; junction bases left unmatched: 8. CDR1 and CDR2 from the germline V gene are MNHEY and SVGAGI.

This clone has a single count. The chain is built from TRBV19 and TRBJ1-1; possibly TRBD1 for D (6 bases). V was trimmed by 5 bases and J by 3 bases, leaving 16 bases between them. In germline, CDR1 is LNHDA, CDR2 SQIVND (reference sequence). The CDR3 length is 15 residues. In nucleotides, the CDR3 is TGTGCCAGTAGTCCCTTTGCGGGGGCGGACACTGAAGCTTTCTTT. Residues: CASSPFAGADTEAFF.

V and J are TRBV9 and TRBJ2-5; D is perhaps TRBD1 or TRBD2 (5 bases each). The CDR3 has 15 residues. CDR1 SGDLS and CDR2 YYNGEE come from the germline V gene. V lost 4 bases and J lost 2, with 15 bases in between. This CDR3 is CASSPGTVGQETQYF. CDR3 bases: TGTGCCAGCAGCCCGGGGACGGTGGGGCAAGAGACCCAGTACTTC. The complete variable domain, with remaining parts taken from reference TRBV9 and TRBJ2-5, reads DSGVTQTPKHLITATGQRVTLRCSPRSGDLSVYWYQQSLDQGLQFLIQYYNGEERAKGNILERFSAQQFPDLHSELNLSSLELGDSALYFCASSPGTVGQETQYFGPGTRLLVL.

This chain connects TRBV6-1 to TRBJ2-1, with D perhaps TRBD1 or TRBD2 (5 bases each). The CDR3 has 15 residues. The germline CDR1 and CDR2 sequences are MNHNS and SASEGT. V gave up 2 bases and J gave up 10 bases, with 18 bases separating them. CDR3 nucleotides: TGTGCCAGCAGTGAAACGGGGACGGGCCTCGGCGAGCAGTTCTTC. It specifies CASSETGTGLGEQFF.

This clone came up once. The chain combines TRBV28 with TRBJ2-7, with TRBD1 matching over 9 bases. V lost 5 bases, J lost 3 bases, and 5 bases stayed unmatched. Germline lookup yields CDR1 MDHEN and CDR2 SYDVKM. The CDR3 extends over 14 amino acids. The CDR3, as DNA: TGTGCCAGCAGTATCCGGACAGGGGACTACGAGCAGTACTTC. Translation gives CASSIRTGDYEQYF. Complete variable domain (other parts from reference TRBV28 and TRBJ2-7): DVKVTQSSRYLVKRTGEKVFLECVQDMDHENMFWYRQDPGLGLRLIYFSYDVKMKEKGDIPEGYSVSREKKERFSLILESASTNQTSMYLCASSIRTGDYEQYFGPGTRLTVT.

The table lists this clone with a count of one. The chain employs TRBV7-9 and TRBJ2-1; the D is unclear. V shed 3 bases and J shed 3 bases, with 6 bases lying between them. The CDR3 totals 13 residues. Germline lookup yields CDR1 SEHNR and CDR2 FQNEAQ (reference sequence). CDR3 amino acids: CASSLDGYNEQFF. DNA for the CDR3: TGTGCCAGCAGCTTGGACGGCTACAATGAGCAGTTCTTC.

The V gene is TRBV7-3, the J gene TRBJ2-3; D could derive from TRBD1 or TRBD2 (6 bases each). With 2 bases removed from V and 0 bases from J, the gap between germline ends came to 12 bases. CDR1 is SGHTA and CDR2 is FQGTGA in the germline V gene. The CDR3 is made up of 16 amino acids. The CDR3 region is CASSLGGRGSTDTQYF. For the CDR3, the DNA is TGTGCCAGCAGCTTAGGGGGGCGCGGGAGCACAGATACGCAGTATTTT.

The chain uses TRBV28 and TRBJ2-7; 7 nucleotides match TRBD2. This CDR3 has 16 amino acids. CDR1 MDHEN and CDR2 SYDVKM come from the germline V gene. With 5 bases clipped from V and 1 base from J, the junction kept 11 bases outside the gene matches. The CDR3 region is CASSANLAALSYEQYF. In DNA form, the CDR3 reads TGTGCCAGCAGTGCTAATCTAGCGGCCCTTTCCTACGAGCAGTACTTC.

The chain has TRBV5-4 and TRBJ1-2; D uncertain. In germline, CDR1 is SGHNT, CDR2 YYREEE (reference sequence). CDR3 length: 16 residues. Trimming removed 4 bases at V and 3 bases at J, with 19 bases between. The CDR3 DNA is TGTGCCAGCAGCCCTTGGCCGGTAGAATTGGACTATGGCTACACCTTC. This sequence encodes CASSPWPVELDYGYTF.

The CDR3 sequence is CASSYPRETQYF. CDR3 nucleotides: TGTGCCAGCAGCTACCCCCGGGAGACCCAGTACTTC. This chain uses TRBV5-4 with TRBJ2-5; unclear D gene. Germline loops: CDR1 SGHNT, CDR2 YYREEE (reference sequence). Between the trimmed V and J ends, which lost 3 bases and 5 bases, there was a span of 8 bases. The CDR3 is 12 residues long.

V gene TRBV4-1 combines with J gene TRBJ1-1; D might be TRBD1 (6 bases). Trimming cost V 7 bases and J 6 bases, with 21 bases left between them. The length of the CDR3 is 15 residues. Germline assignment: CDR1 MGHRA and CDR2 YSYEKL. The CDR3 DNA is TGCGCCAGCACTATAACTGGGGGGCAGAGCGCTGAAGCTTTCTTT. As protein: CASTITGGQSAEAFF.

The chain combines TRBV28 with TRBJ1-2, with D possibly TRBD1 on 6 matching bases. The CDR3 has 14 residues. Trimming cost V 1 base and J 6 bases, with 12 bases left between them. Per the germline V gene, CDR1 is MDHEN and CDR2 is SYDVKM. DNA for the CDR3: TGTGCCAGCAGTTTATATCTTCAGGGGAATGGCTACACCTTC. Translated: CASSLYLQGNGYTF.

This chain links TRBV7-2 with TRBJ1-5; D might be TRBD1 (5 bases). The V end lost 1 base, the J end lost 3 bases, and 10 bases lay between the germline ends. This CDR3 contains 15 residues. Germline V gene sequence: CDR1 SGHTA, CDR2 FQGNSA. The chain's CDR3 is CASSLGGEDNQPQHF. In DNA, the CDR3 is TGTGCCAGCAGCTTAGGAGGGGAAGACAATCAGCCCCAGCATTTT. Supplemented by reference TRBV7-2 and TRBJ1-5, the full variable domain reads GAGVSQSPSNKVTEKGKDVELRCDPISGHTALYWYRQSLGQGLEFLIYFQGNSAPDKSGLPSDRFSAERTGGSVSTLTIQRTQQEDSAVYLCASSLGGEDNQPQHFGDGTRLSIL.

V usage is TRBV19 and J usage is TRBJ2-1; 7 nucleotides agree with TRBD1. CDR1 is LNHDA and CDR2 is SQIVND in the germline V gene (reference sequence). The CDR3 runs 14 residues. V shed 5 bases, J shed 2 bases, and the junction held 3 bases outside the gene matches. CDR3 sequence: CASSHGTAYNEQFF. As DNA, the CDR3 is TGTGCCAGTAGTCATGGGACAGCCTACAATGAGCAGTTCTTC.

J is TRBJ2-7 and V is TRBV5-4, with D perhaps matching TRBD2 (5 bases). This CDR3 contains 16 residues. V gave up 4 bases and J gave up 5 bases, with 22 bases separating them. Germline V CDR1 and CDR2: SGHNT, YYREEE (reference sequence). CDR3 nucleotides: TGTGCCAGCAGCCCGATAGGTTGGGCCCCGAGGGACGAGCAGTACTTC. Protein sequence: CASSPIGWAPRDEQYF.